Below are 9 T cell receptor beta chains sequenced from a single sample in a study of shared clonotypes between healthy human individuals. The data were produced by immunoSEQ multiplex PCR, yet TCRdb's version contains in-frame clones alone and is incomplete. The sample includes about 2.4 million clones, about 92% of them seen just once. Material: naive CD4+ T cells sorted from blood. Subset: CD45RA+ positively selected. The receptors shown here come from a young man in good health.

The chain is built from TRBV6-1 and TRBJ1-4; 9 nucleotides agree with TRBD1. The CDR3 has 15 amino acids. Germline V gene lookup returns CDR1 MNHNS and CDR2 SASEGT. The V gene end was trimmed by 5 bases and the J gene end by 5 bases; junction bases not matched to a gene: 6. CDR3 coding DNA: TGTGCCAGCAGTAAGGACAGGGGACCGAATGAAAAACTGTTTTTT. This translates into CASSKDRGPNEKLFF.

The V and J genes are TRBV4-3 and TRBJ2-7, with D unclear. V lost 0 bases to trimming and J lost 2 bases, with 14 bases between them. The CDR3 length is 16 residues. Per the germline V gene, CDR1 is LGHNA and CDR2 is YSLEER. DNA of the CDR3: TGCGCCAGCAGCCAAGATTATGCGGAGATTACCTACGAGCAGTACTTC. It codes for CASSQDYAEITYEQYF.

The V gene is TRBV5-1, the J gene TRBJ2-1; 9 bases fit TRBD1. The V gene's germline CDR1 is SGHRS and CDR2 YFSETQ. V was pared by 4 bases and J by 9 bases, with 14 bases of the junction left unmatched. The CDR3 is 16 amino acids. In DNA form, the CDR3 reads TGCGCCAGCAGCCTAACAGGGGGCGAGTTGAGTGGTGAGCAGTTCTTC. Translation gives CASSLTGGELSGEQFF.

The chain couples TRBV9 to TRBJ1-1, with D possibly matching TRBD1 (5 bases). Trimming removed 0 bases at V and 1 base at J, with 16 bases between. The CDR3 extends over 17 amino acids. Looked up from germline, CDR1 is SGDLS and CDR2 is YYNGEE. The CDR3 bases are TGTGCCAGCAGCGTAGTAGCCGGGGGTCAGAAGAACACTGAAGCTTTCTTT. This codes for CASSVVAGGQKNTEAFF.

The V gene is TRBV19, the J gene TRBJ2-7; D possibly corresponds to TRBD2 (6 bases). Trimming left V 2 bases short and J 2 bases short, with 10 bases between. Germline V gene lookup returns CDR1 LNHDA and CDR2 SQIVND (reference sequence). This CDR3 region has 14 residues. The CDR3 sequence: CASSIRRGPYEQYF. In nucleotides, the CDR3 is TGTGCCAGTAGTATAAGGCGGGGACCCTACGAGCAGTACTTC.

This chain joins TRBV6-5 and TRBJ2-7; the D call may be TRBD1 or TRBD2 (5 bases each). The V gene's germline CDR1 is MNHEY and CDR2 SVGAGI. Trimming pared 10 bases from V and 1 base from J, leaving 17 bases between. The CDR3 spans 14 residues. The CDR3 is CATKWGTGSYEQYF. Written as DNA, the CDR3 is TGTGCCACCAAATGGGGGACGGGGTCCTACGAGCAGTACTTC.

The J gene is TRBJ2-7, the V gene TRBV6-6, with D perhaps matching TRBD2 (5 bases). This CDR3 comprises 16 residues. CDR1 is MNHNY, CDR2 SVGAGI, per germline (reference sequence). Deletions cut 0 bases from V and 4 bases from J, with 16 bases between. CDR3 residues: CASSYSAGEIGYEQYF. The CDR3, as DNA: TGTGCCAGCAGTTACTCAGCCGGGGAAATTGGGTACGAGCAGTACTTC.

The rearrangement links TRBV5-1 to TRBJ2-1; 8 bases map to TRBD1. CDR1 and CDR2 (germline): SGHRS, YFSETQ. The J segment lost 5 bases and the V segment lost 3 bases, leaving 4 bases of the junction unmatched. This CDR3 spans 14 amino acids. CDR3: CASSSGQVNNEQFF. The DNA of the CDR3 is TGCGCCAGCAGCTCGGGACAGGTTAACAATGAGCAGTTCTTC.

V and J are TRBV6-5 and TRBJ2-7, with TRBD1 identical over 8 bases. The length of the CDR3 is 14 residues. Trimming at V came to 7 bases and at J to 0 bases, leaving 5 bases not matched to a gene. Germline loops: CDR1 MNHEY, CDR2 SVGAGI. The CDR3 here is CASTRQGPSYEQYF. CDR3 DNA: TGTGCCAGCACCCGACAGGGGCCCTCCTACGAGCAGTACTTC.